This T cell receptor (beta chain) comes out of a study of blood T cell repertoires in COVID-19. Study overall: The United States, Italy and Spain were the sources of the acute and convalescent COVID-19 samples. T cells, B-cell-depleted T cells, or PBMCs supplied cDNA or gDNA.

Measured with immunoSEQ multiplex PCR; TCRdb has only the in-frame clones, and not every one. The table includes roughly 48,000 clones, around 88% detected once. V lost 9 bases, J lost 2 bases, and 9 bases stayed unmatched. Germline loops: CDR1 SGHRS, CDR2 YFSETQ. This CDR3 is built from 14 residues. The V and J genes are TRBV5-1 and TRBJ1-1; TRBD1 matches 8 bases. Sequencing was carried out using peripheral blood. This TCR came from a human donor in a cohort sampled during active COVID-19. The CDR3 nucleotides read TGCGCCACGGGAGCAGGGGGCCTAAACACTGAAGCTTTCTTT. Translated, it gives CATGAGGLNTEAFF.